The clone carrying this TCR beta chain was recorded at least ten times. Its target is not known. The data are from a study of T-cell reconstitution after alpha-beta-depleted transplantation in children. During its preparation, the TCRbeta library received unique molecular identifiers. TCRdb re-called the PCR reads through MiXCR, storing one row per CDR3 protein. The sample yields 200,000 to 250,000 distinct CDR3 sequences, around 9.9% seen once. The CDR3 has 15 residues. Germline loops: CDR1 SGHVS, CDR2 FQNEAQ. V was pared by 5 bases and J by 0 bases, with 6 bases of the junction left unmatched. Overall study findings and caveats: It was newly produced T cells that mostly accounted for T-cell counts and diversity one year after transplant. About two months after transplant, alpha-beta T cells reportedly came from several hundred expanded graft clones. For some patients, TCRbeta diversity was high at day 60 because of recipient T cells and thymic progenitors that survived.

V and J are TRBV7-8 and TRBJ2-7; 8 bases match TRBD2. The sequencing used PBMCs, collected before TCRalphabeta/CD19-depleted stem cell transplant. The source of this sequence is a child less than two years old with acute myeloid leukemia, due to receive a stem cell transplant. The CDR3, as DNA: TGTGCCAGCAGCGAGCGGGAGCCCAACTCCTACGAGCAGTACTTC. It yields the protein CASSEREPNSYEQYF.